Sequencing of this T cell receptor beta chain was carried out in a study of blood T cell repertoires in COVID-19. Study at large: Donors in the United States, Italy and Spain gave samples during acute or convalescent COVID-19.

Only in-frame clones appear in the TCRdb table, and some are missing; sequencing was by immunoSEQ multiplex PCR. The sample lists 200,000 to 250,000 clones; about 85% were seen once. CDR3 size: 15 residues. V was cut by 5 bases and J by 4 bases, with 14 bases left in between. Germline V gene lookup returns CDR1 SEHNR and CDR2 FQNEAQ (reference sequence). The sequenced sample consisted of peripheral blood. V and J are TRBV7-9 and TRBJ1-4; D is perhaps TRBD1 (6 bases). This TCR was recovered from a woman aged 18-29 years who had recovered from COVID-19. In nucleotides, the CDR3 is TGTGCCAGCAGCCTTTTTCAGGGACATAATGAAAAACTGTTTTTT. Protein product: CASSLFQGHNEKLFF.